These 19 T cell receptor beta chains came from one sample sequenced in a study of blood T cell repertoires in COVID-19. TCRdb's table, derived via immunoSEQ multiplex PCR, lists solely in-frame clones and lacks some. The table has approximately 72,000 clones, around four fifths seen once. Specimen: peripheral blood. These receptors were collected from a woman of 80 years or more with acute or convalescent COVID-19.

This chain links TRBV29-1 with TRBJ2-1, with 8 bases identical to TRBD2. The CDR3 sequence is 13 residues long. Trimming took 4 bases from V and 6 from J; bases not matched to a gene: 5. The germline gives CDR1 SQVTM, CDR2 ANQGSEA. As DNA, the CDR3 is TGCAGCGTTGTAACCACTAGCGGCAATGAGCAGTTCTTC. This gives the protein CSVVTTSGNEQFF.

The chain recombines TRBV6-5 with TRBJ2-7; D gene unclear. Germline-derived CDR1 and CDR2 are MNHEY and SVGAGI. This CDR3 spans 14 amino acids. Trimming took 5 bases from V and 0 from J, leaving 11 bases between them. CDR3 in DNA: TGTGCCAGCAGTCGTGACTCCAGCTCCTACGAGCAGTACTTC. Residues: CASSRDSSSYEQYF.

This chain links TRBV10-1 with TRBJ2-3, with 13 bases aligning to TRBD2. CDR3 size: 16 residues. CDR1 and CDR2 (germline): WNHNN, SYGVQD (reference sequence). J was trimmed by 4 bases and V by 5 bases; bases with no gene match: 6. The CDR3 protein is CASSSTSGGAADTQYF. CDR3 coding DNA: TGCGCCAGCAGTTCCACTAGCGGGGGGGCCGCAGATACGCAGTATTTT.

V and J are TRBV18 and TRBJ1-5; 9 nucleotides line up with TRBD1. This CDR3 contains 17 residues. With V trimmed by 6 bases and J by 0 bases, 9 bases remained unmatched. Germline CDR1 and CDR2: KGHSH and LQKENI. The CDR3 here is CASSLGTGMYSNQPQHF. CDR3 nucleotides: TGTGCCAGCTCTCTCGGGACAGGGATGTATAGCAATCAGCCCCAGCATTTT.

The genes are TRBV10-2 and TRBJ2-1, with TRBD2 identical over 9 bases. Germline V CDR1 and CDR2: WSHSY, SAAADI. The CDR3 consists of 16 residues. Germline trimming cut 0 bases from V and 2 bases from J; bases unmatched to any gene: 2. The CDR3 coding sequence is TGCGCCAGCAGTGAGTCAGCGGGAGGCCCCTACAATGAGCAGTTCTTC. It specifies CASSESAGGPYNEQFF.

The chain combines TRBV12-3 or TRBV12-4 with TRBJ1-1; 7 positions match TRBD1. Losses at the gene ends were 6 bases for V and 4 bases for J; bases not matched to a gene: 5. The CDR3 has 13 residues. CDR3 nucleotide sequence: TGTGCCAGCAGGAAAGCAGGGGGCACTGAAGCTTTCTTT. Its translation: CASRKAGGTEAFF.

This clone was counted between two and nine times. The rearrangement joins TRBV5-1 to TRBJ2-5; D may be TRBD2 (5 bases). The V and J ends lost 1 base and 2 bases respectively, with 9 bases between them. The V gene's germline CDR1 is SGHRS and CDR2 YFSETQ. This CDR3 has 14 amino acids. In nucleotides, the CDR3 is TGCGCCAGCAGCTTGTATGGCGGGCAAGAGACCCAGTACTTC. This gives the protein CASSLYGGQETQYF.

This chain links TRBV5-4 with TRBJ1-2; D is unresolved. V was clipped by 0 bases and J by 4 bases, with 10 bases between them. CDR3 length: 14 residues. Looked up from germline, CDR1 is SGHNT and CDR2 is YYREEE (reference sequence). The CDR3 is CASSLGEALYGYTF. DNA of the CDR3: TGTGCCAGCAGCTTGGGGGAGGCTCTCTATGGCTACACCTTC.

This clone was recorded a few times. Here the CDR3 DNA reads TGTGCCAGCAGCCAAGATAAGGGAGGGTCCAATTCACCCCTCCACTTT. Its translation is CASSQDKGGSNSPLHF. The chain is built from TRBV4-2 and TRBJ1-6; D not certain. Germline lookup yields CDR1 LGHNA and CDR2 YNFKEQ. Trimming pared 0 bases from V and 7 bases from J, leaving 13 bases between. The CDR3 consists of 16 residues.

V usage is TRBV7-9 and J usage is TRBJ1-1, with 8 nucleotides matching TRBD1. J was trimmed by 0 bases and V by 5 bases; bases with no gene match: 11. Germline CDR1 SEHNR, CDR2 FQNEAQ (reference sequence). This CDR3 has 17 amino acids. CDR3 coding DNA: TGTGCCAGCAGCATATGGACAGGGCAAAACCTGAACACTGAAGCTTTCTTT. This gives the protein CASSIWTGQNLNTEAFF.

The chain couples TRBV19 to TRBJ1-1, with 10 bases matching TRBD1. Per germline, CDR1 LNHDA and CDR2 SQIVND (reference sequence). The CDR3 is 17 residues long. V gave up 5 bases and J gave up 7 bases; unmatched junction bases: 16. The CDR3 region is CASSPHAGQGYLFEAFF. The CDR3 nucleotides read TGTGCCAGTAGTCCTCATGCGGGACAGGGGTATCTCTTTGAAGCTTTCTTT.

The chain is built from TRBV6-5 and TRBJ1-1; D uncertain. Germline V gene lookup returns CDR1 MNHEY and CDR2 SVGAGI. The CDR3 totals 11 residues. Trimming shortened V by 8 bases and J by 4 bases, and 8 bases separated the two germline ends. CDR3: CASRGGTEAFF. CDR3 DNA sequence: TGTGCCAGCCGAGGTGGCACTGAAGCTTTCTTT.

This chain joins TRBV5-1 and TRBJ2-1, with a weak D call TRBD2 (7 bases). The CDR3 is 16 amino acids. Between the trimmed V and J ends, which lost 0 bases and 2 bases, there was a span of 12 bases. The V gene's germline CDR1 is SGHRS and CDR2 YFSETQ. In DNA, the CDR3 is TGCGCCAGCAGCTTGGTTGGAGGGGGGGCCTACAATGAGCAGTTCTTC. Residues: CASSLVGGGAYNEQFF.

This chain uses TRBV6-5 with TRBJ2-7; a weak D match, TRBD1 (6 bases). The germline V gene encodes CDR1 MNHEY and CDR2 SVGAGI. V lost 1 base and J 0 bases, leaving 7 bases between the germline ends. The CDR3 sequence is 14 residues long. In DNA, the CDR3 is TGTGCCAGCAGTTACTTAGGGGGCTCCTACGAGCAGTACTTC. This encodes CASSYLGGSYEQYF.

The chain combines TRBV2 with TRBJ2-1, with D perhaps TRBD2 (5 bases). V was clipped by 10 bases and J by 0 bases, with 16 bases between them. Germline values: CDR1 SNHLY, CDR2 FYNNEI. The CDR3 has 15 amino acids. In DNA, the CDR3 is TGTGCCACCCAAAGCGGTCTTAGCTCCTACAATGAGCAGTTCTTC. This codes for CATQSGLSSYNEQFF.

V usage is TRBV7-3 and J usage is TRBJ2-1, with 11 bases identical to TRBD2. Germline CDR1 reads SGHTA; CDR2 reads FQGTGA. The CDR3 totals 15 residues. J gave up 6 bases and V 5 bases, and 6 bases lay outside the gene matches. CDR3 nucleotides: TGTGCCAGCAGCGCTACTAGCGGGAGTCGCAATGAGCAGTTCTTC. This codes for CASSATSGSRNEQFF.

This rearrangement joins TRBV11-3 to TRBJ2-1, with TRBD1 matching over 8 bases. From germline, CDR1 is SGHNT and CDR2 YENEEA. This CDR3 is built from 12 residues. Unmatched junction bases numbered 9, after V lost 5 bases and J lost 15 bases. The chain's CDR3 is CASSPDRGLMFF. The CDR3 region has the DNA TGTGCCAGCAGCCCCGACAGGGGTTTGATGTTCTTC.

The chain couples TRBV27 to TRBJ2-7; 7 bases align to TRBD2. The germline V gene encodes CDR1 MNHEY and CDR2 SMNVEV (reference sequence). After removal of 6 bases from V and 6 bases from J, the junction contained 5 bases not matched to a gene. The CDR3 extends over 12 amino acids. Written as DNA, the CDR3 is TGTGCCAGCAGCCCGGGACTACCCGAGCAGTACTTC. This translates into CASSPGLPEQYF.

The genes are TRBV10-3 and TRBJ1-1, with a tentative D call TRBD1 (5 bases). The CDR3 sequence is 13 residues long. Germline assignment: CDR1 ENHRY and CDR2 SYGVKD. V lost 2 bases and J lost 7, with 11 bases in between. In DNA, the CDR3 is TGTGCCATCAGTGAGAGGGGCCCCAGTGAAGCTTTCTTT. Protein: CAISERGPSEAFF.